This T cell receptor (beta chain) was recorded in a study of Tregs in tolerant kidney transplant recipients. Study-wide findings and caveats: Biological reproducibility was not directly addressed in this study.

The germline CDR1 and CDR2 sequences are SGHRS and YFSETQ. The CDR3 covers 16 residues. Trimming stripped 0 bases from V and 6 bases from J, with 18 bases between. About this clone itself: Antigen specificity is unknown.

The method was immunoSEQ multiplex PCR; TCRdb's version includes in-frame clones alone and lacks a portion of them. Of roughly 120,000 clones listed, around 94% are singletons. The J gene is TRBJ1-2, the V gene TRBV5-1; perhaps TRBD1 as D (5 bases). The clonotype originates from a human donor in good health. Sequencing was performed on CD4+ T cells from blood. CDR3 nucleotides: TGCGCCAGCAGCTTGGCCACAGCAGGGCGAACTAATGGCTACACCTTC. It is translated as CASSLATAGRTNGYTF.